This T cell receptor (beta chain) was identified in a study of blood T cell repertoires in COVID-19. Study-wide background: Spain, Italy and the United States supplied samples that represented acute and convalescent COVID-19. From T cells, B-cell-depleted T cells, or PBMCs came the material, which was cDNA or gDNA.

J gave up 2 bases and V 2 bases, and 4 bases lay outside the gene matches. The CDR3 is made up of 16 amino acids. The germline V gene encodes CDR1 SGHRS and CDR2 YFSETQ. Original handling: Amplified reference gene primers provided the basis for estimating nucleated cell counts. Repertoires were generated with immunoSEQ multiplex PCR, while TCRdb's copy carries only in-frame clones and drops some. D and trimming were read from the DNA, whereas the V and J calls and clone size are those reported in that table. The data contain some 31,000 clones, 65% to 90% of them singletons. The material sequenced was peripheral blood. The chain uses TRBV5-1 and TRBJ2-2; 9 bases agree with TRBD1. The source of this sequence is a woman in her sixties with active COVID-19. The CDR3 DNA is TGCGCCAGCAGCTTACACAGGGGGCAAAACACCGGGGAGCTGTTTTTT. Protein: CASSLHRGQNTGELFF.